These 14 T cell receptor beta chains originate from one sample sequenced in a study of blood T cell repertoires in COVID-19. The table came from immunoSEQ multiplex PCR; TCRdb's copy has only in-frame clones and leaves some out. The profile shows about 150,000 clones, approximately 90% of them singletons. Source material: peripheral blood. These receptors originate from a man aged 50 to 60 who had recovered from COVID-19.

The chain has TRBV5-6 and TRBJ2-1; tentative D call: TRBD2 (6 bases). The V end lost 1 base, the J end lost 4 bases, and 21 bases lay between the germline ends. Germline V gene sequence: CDR1 SGHDT, CDR2 YYEEEE. The CDR3 sequence is 18 residues long. The CDR3 DNA reads TGTGCCAGCAGCTTGATAAGTCTTGGTGCTAGCGCATACAATGAGCAGTTCTTC. Translated: CASSLISLGASAYNEQFF.

J is TRBJ2-7 and V is TRBV5-1; 8 bases match TRBD1. The germline V gene has CDR1 SGHRS and CDR2 YFSETQ. After removal of 1 base from V and 1 base from J, the junction contained 4 bases not matched to a gene. The CDR3 extends over 15 amino acids. The chain's CDR3 is CASSLIGTGSYEQYF. CDR3 in DNA: TGCGCCAGCAGCTTGATTGGGACAGGATCCTACGAGCAGTACTTC.

This chain joins TRBV19 and TRBJ2-1; TRBD2 matches at 7 bases. The CDR3 loop spans 18 amino acids. Germline V CDR1 and CDR2: LNHDA, SQIVND (reference sequence). V dropped 3 bases and J dropped 0; count of bases not matched to a gene: 11. Written as DNA, the CDR3 is TGTGCCAGTAGTATCCCCCGTCGGCGGGGGAGCTCCTACAATGAGCAGTTCTTC. It yields the protein CASSIPRRRGSSYNEQFF. Supplemented by reference TRBV19 and TRBJ2-1, the full variable domain reads DGGITQSPKYLFRKEGQNVTLSCEQNLNHDAMYWYRQDPGQGLRLIYYSQIVNDFQKGDIAEGYSVSREKKESFPLTVTSAQKNPTAFYLCASSIPRRRGSSYNEQFFGPGTRLTVL.

This chain links TRBV7-9 with TRBJ2-7, with 10 bases that match TRBD2. The germline CDR1 and CDR2 sequences are SEHNR and FQNEAQ (reference sequence). After removal of 6 bases from V and 2 bases from J, the junction contained 7 bases not matched to a gene. The CDR3 is 15 amino acids. CDR3 in DNA: TGTGCCAGCAGATCTACTAGCGGGATTGCCTACGAGCAGTACTTC. Its protein is CASRSTSGIAYEQYF.

The chain joins TRBV30 to TRBJ2-7, with a possible D match to TRBD1 (5 bases). The CDR3 is 12 amino acids. Per the germline V gene, CDR1 is GTSNPN and CDR2 is SVGIG (reference sequence). The V end lost 4 bases, the J end lost 4 bases, and 11 bases lay between the germline ends. The CDR3 nucleotides are TGTGCCTGGACCGCCGCAGGGTACGAGCAGTACTTC. It is translated as CAWTAAGYEQYF.

The chain recombines TRBV5-5 with TRBJ2-2; the match to TRBD1 covers 8 bases. Germline assignment: CDR1 SGHKS and CDR2 YYEKEE (reference sequence). Trimming removed 4 bases from V and 0 bases from J; junction bases left unmatched: 2. This CDR3 is built from 15 residues. CDR3 amino acids: CASSADRANTGELFF. CDR3 DNA sequence: TGTGCCAGCAGCGCGGACAGGGCGAACACCGGGGAGCTGTTTTTT.

This chain links TRBV27 with TRBJ2-1; 8 nucleotides agree with TRBD1. CDR3 length equals 17 residues. Germline V lookup: CDR1 MNHEY, CDR2 SMNVEV (reference sequence). Trimming took 10 bases from V and 5 from J; bases not matched to a gene: 19. The CDR3 DNA is TGTGCCACCGCCAGGGGGCTTCAGCGGGCCTTGAACAATGAGCAGTTCTTC. It specifies CATARGLQRALNNEQFF.

The chain's CDR3 is CASSRDSQGNGYTF. CDR3 DNA sequence: TGTGCCAGCTCAAGGGACAGCCAGGGAAATGGCTACACCTTC. This rearrangement joins TRBV18 to TRBJ1-2; 7 bases match TRBD1. Per germline, CDR1 KGHSH and CDR2 LQKENI. The CDR3 extends over 14 amino acids. The V gene end was trimmed by 5 bases and the J gene end by 6 bases; junction bases not matched to a gene: 9.

The chain joins TRBV16 to TRBJ1-3; D ambiguous. This CDR3 is built from 17 residues. Trimming took off 4 bases at V and 0 bases at J, with 16 bases between the two ends. Germline assignment: CDR1 KGHSY and CDR2 FQNENV. As DNA, the CDR3 is TGTGCCAGCAGCCTTTATCAAGCTTTCTCCTCTGGAAACACCATATATTTT. Residues: CASSLYQAFSSGNTIYF.

V usage is TRBV7-8 and J usage is TRBJ2-1; 8 positions agree with TRBD1. Unmatched junction bases numbered 10, after V lost 0 bases and J lost 6 bases. Germline CDR1 is SGHVS and CDR2 is FQNEAQ. The CDR3 loop spans 17 amino acids. CDR3 in amino acids: CASSLARTGLMVNEQFF. CDR3 DNA sequence: TGTGCCAGCAGCTTAGCTCGGACAGGGCTTATGGTCAATGAGCAGTTCTTC.

This clone was seen only once. This chain links TRBV7-2 with TRBJ2-1; D may be TRBD2 (5 bases). Trimming removed 1 base from V and 4 bases from J, with 11 bases in between. The CDR3 runs 15 residues. CDR1 is SGHTA and CDR2 is FQGNSA in the germline V gene. This CDR3 is CASSLGSEGYNEQFF. The CDR3 nucleotides are TGTGCCAGCAGCTTAGGGTCTGAGGGATACAATGAGCAGTTCTTC.

The chain combines TRBV2 with TRBJ2-7; 9 positions match TRBD1. V was pared by 1 base and J by 3 bases, with 4 bases of the junction left unmatched. Germline V gene sequence: CDR1 SNHLY, CDR2 FYNNEI. This CDR3 contains 15 residues. The CDR3 sequence is CASSEGGQGYYEQYF. CDR3 coding DNA: TGTGCCAGCAGTGAAGGCGGACAGGGGTACTACGAGCAGTACTTC.

J is TRBJ1-1 and V is TRBV19; maybe TRBD1 (6 bases). This CDR3 has 15 residues. The germline gives CDR1 LNHDA, CDR2 SQIVND (reference sequence). Trimming shortened V by 5 bases and J by 2 bases, and 15 bases separated the two germline ends. CDR3 sequence reads: CASSPRTAINTEAFF. The DNA of the CDR3 is TGTGCCAGTAGTCCGCGGACAGCTATCAACACTGAAGCTTTCTTT.

The chain recombines TRBV24-1 with TRBJ2-6; 9 bases map to TRBD1. The CDR3 totals 17 residues. The germline CDR1 and CDR2 sequences are KGHDR and SFDVKD. Trimming at V came to 4 bases and at J to 4 bases, leaving 7 bases not matched to a gene. The CDR3: CATSEAGTGFGANVLTF. In DNA form, the CDR3 reads TGTGCCACCAGTGAAGCCGGGACAGGGTTCGGGGCCAACGTCCTGACTTTC.